Listed here is a single T cell receptor beta chain. Its target is unknown. The data stem from a study of beta chain features in type 1 diabetes. Study-wide findings and caveats: Possible PCR preference for shorter templates applied equally to patients and controls. Significant though moderate, a shortening of TCRB CDR3s appeared in all four CD4+ subsets of Type 1 diabetes patients. Over-representation of high TCR-expressing cells was a possible consequence of cDNA sequencing.

The germline V gene has CDR1 ENHRY and CDR2 SYGVKD. The CDR3 consists of 13 residues. V trimming: 6 bases; J trimming: 4 bases; junction bases outside the gene matches: 5. The sequenced template was cDNA made from the entire isolated RNA. It was found that naive, central memory and regulatory T cell samples averaged about 3.57 million reads. Libraries were prepared by immunoSEQ multiplex PCR; TCRdb keeps only in-frame clonotypes and omits some of them. The sample includes over 650,000 clones, over 11% of them seen just once. V and J are TRBV10-3 and TRBJ1-2, with 7 bases that match TRBD1. The clonotype was recovered from a man between 18 and 35 years old with type 1 diabetes. Source material: naive CD4+ T cells from blood. The CDR3 region is CAISARDSYGYTF. The CDR3 DNA sequence: TGTGCCATCAGCGCCCGGGACAGCTATGGCTACACCTTC.